These T cell receptor beta chains were read from a single sample in a study of blood T cell repertoires in COVID-19. TCRdb's copy holds only in-frame clones and misses some; the assay was immunoSEQ multiplex PCR. This sample has about 170,000 clones, with 88% found just once. What was sequenced was peripheral blood. The receptors originated from a man in his fifties or sixties who had recovered from COVID-19. Each CDR3 is given with its conserved first and last residue. A D gene is named only where the DNA matches it firmly. A clone size is listed for some rows: how often the clone was seen (once, few, many), or a class if it is expanded.

clone size: -; V gene: TRBV7-9; D gene: -; J gene: TRBJ1-2; CDR3 DNA: TGTGCCAGCAGCTTAGTTATCGACAGGCCTTCCTATGGCTACACCTTC; CDR3 protein: CASSLVIDRPSYGYTF
clone size: -; V gene: TRBV2; D gene: -; J gene: TRBJ1-4; CDR3 DNA: TGTGCCAGCAGATTGGACCGGACAGTTAATGAAAAACTGTTTTTT; CDR3 protein: CASRLDRTVNEKLFF
clone size: -; V gene: TRBV19; D gene: TRBD1; J gene: TRBJ2-3; CDR3 DNA: TGTGCCAGTAGTCAGAACAGGGGGGATACGCAGTATTTT; CDR3 protein: CASSQNRGDTQYF
clone size: -; V gene: TRBV28; D gene: TRBD1; J gene: TRBJ2-1; CDR3 DNA: TGTGCCAGCAGTTTATTGACGGGACAGAGATTTTACAATGAGCAGTTCTTC; CDR3 protein: CASSLLTGQRFYNEQFF
clone size: -; V gene: TRBV6-5; D gene: -; J gene: TRBJ2-7; CDR3 DNA: TGTGCCAGCAGCCGAACAGGTTCCTACGAGCAGTACTTC; CDR3 protein: CASSRTGSYEQYF
clone size: once; V gene: TRBV19; D gene: TRBD1; J gene: TRBJ1-3; CDR3 DNA: TGTGCCAGTAGCCGGAGTGCACAGGGGTATGGAAACACCATATATTTT; CDR3 protein: CASSRSAQGYGNTIYF
clone size: once; V gene: TRBV15; D gene: TRBD2; J gene: TRBJ2-7; CDR3 DNA: TGTGCCACCAGCCTGGGGGGGACTGGGTCTGTGGAGCAGTACTTC; CDR3 protein: CATSLGGTGSVEQYF
clone size: -; V gene: TRBV5-4; D gene: -; J gene: TRBJ2-5; CDR3 DNA: TGTGCCAGCAGCTTGGGGGCGGGGGCTTCCCAAGAGACCCAGTACTTC; CDR3 protein: CASSLGAGASQETQYF
clone size: -; V gene: TRBV6-2/TRBV6-3; D gene: -; J gene: TRBJ2-7; CDR3 DNA: TGTGCCAGCAGTTACGTCGGGATCTCCTACGAGCAGTACTTC; CDR3 protein: CASSYVGISYEQYF
clone size: -; V gene: TRBV6-1; D gene: -; J gene: TRBJ2-3; CDR3 DNA: TGTGCCAGCAGTGAAGCTTCAGTTACAGATACGCAGTATTTT; CDR3 protein: CASSEASVTDTQYF
clone size: once; V gene: TRBV6-2/TRBV6-3; D gene: TRBD2; J gene: TRBJ2-3; CDR3 DNA: TGTGCCAGCAGGCCTGCTCCCGGGACTAGCGGGAGGGATACGCAGTATTTT; CDR3 protein: CASRPAPGTSGRDTQYF
clone size: -; V gene: TRBV28; D gene: -; J gene: TRBJ1-3; CDR3 DNA: TGTGCCAGCAGTTTACCCGGGGCTGGAAACACCATATATTTT; CDR3 protein: CASSLPGAGNTIYF
clone size: -; V gene: TRBV9; D gene: TRBD2; J gene: TRBJ2-4; CDR3 DNA: TGTGCCAGCAGCGTAGCCAGCGGGGGGGCCGCGAGTACTCTAGCCAAAAACATTCAGTACTTC; CDR3 protein: CASSVASGGAASTLAKNIQYF
clone size: -; V gene: TRBV14; D gene: TRBD1; J gene: TRBJ1-6; CDR3 DNA: TGTGCCAGCAGCCGGACGACAGGGATTAATTCACCCCTCCACTTT; CDR3 protein: CASSRTTGINSPLHF
clone size: -; V gene: TRBV7-8; D gene: -; J gene: TRBJ2-7; CDR3 DNA: TGTGCCAGCAGCTTAGGGAGCATTTCCTACGAGCAGTACTTC; CDR3 protein: CASSLGSISYEQYF
clone size: once; V gene: TRBV5-4; D gene: TRBD1; J gene: TRBJ2-5; CDR3 DNA: TGTGCCAGCAGCAAGGGACAGGGGGTTTCGAAGGAGACCCAGTACTTC; CDR3 protein: CASSKGQGVSKETQYF
clone size: once; V gene: TRBV7-3; D gene: -; J gene: TRBJ2-2; CDR3 DNA: TGTGCCAGCAGCCCATGGGGTATGCGACCCGAGGGTACCGGGGAGCTGTTTTTT; CDR3 protein: CASSPWGMRPEGTGELFF
clone size: -; V gene: TRBV13; D gene: -; J gene: TRBJ2-3; CDR3 DNA: TGTGCCAGCAGCTCCACAAGCACAGATACGCAGTATTTT; CDR3 protein: CASSSTSTDTQYF
clone size: -; V gene: TRBV12-3/TRBV12-4; D gene: -; J gene: TRBJ2-7; CDR3 DNA: TGTGCCAGCAGTTACGGGAGCTCCTACGAGCAGTACTTC; CDR3 protein: CASSYGSSYEQYF
clone size: -; V gene: TRBV2; D gene: -; J gene: TRBJ1-2; CDR3 DNA: TGTGCCAGCAGATCCAGGGTGGGGGGCTACACCTTC; CDR3 protein: CASRSRVGGYTF
clone size: -; V gene: TRBV27; D gene: TRBD1; J gene: TRBJ2-3; CDR3 DNA: TGTGCCAGCAGTCCTGGGACAGGGGGACCCACAGATACGCAGTATTTT; CDR3 protein: CASSPGTGGPTDTQYF
clone size: -; V gene: TRBV10-3; D gene: TRBD1; J gene: TRBJ2-2; CDR3 DNA: TGTGCCATCAGTGAGTCCCGGGACAGGTACGCCGGGGAGCTGTTTTTT; CDR3 protein: CAISESRDRYAGELFF
clone size: -; V gene: TRBV27; D gene: -; J gene: TRBJ1-2; CDR3 DNA: TGTGCCAGCAGTACCAGCCGGGACTATGGCTACACCTTC; CDR3 protein: CASSTSRDYGYTF
clone size: -; V gene: TRBV9; D gene: TRBD1; J gene: TRBJ1-5; CDR3 DNA: TGTGCCAGCAGCACGGGACAGGGAACGAGTCAGCCCCAGCATTTT; CDR3 protein: CASSTGQGTSQPQHF
clone size: -; V gene: TRBV28; D gene: -; J gene: TRBJ1-2; CDR3 DNA: TGTGCCAGCAGTTTAGAACAGCGGTTCTATGGCTACACCTTC; CDR3 protein: CASSLEQRFYGYTF
clone size: -; V gene: TRBV5-1; D gene: TRBD2; J gene: TRBJ2-3; CDR3 DNA: TGCGCCAGCAGCCCGGGGGGAGCGGGAATGTTGGGGACAGATACGCAGTATTTT; CDR3 protein: CASSPGGAGMLGTDTQYF
clone size: -; V gene: TRBV11-2; D gene: TRBD1; J gene: TRBJ1-1; CDR3 DNA: TGTGCCAGCAGCTCCACCGGGACAGGGAACACTGAAGCTTTCTTT; CDR3 protein: CASSSTGTGNTEAFF
clone size: -; V gene: TRBV5-1; D gene: TRBD1; J gene: TRBJ1-2; CDR3 DNA: TGCGCCAGCAGCTTCGGACAGGGATATGGCTACACCTTC; CDR3 protein: CASSFGQGYGYTF
clone size: -; V gene: TRBV4-1; D gene: -; J gene: TRBJ1-1; CDR3 DNA: TGCGCCAGCAGCCATCCCTACGCTGAAGCTTTCTTT; CDR3 protein: CASSHPYAEAFF
clone size: -; V gene: TRBV6-5; D gene: TRBD1; J gene: TRBJ2-4; CDR3 DNA: TGTGCCAGCAGGACAGGGGGTGGCAAAAACATTCAGTACTTC; CDR3 protein: CASRTGGGKNIQYF
clone size: -; V gene: TRBV6-5; D gene: TRBD1; J gene: TRBJ1-5; CDR3 DNA: TGTGCCAGCAGCGCAGACAGGGCGAGCAATCAGCCCCAGCATTTT; CDR3 protein: CASSADRASNQPQHF
clone size: -; V gene: TRBV19; D gene: -; J gene: TRBJ1-5; CDR3 DNA: TGTGCCAGTAGTACGACAGTTAGCAATCAGCCCCAGCATTTT; CDR3 protein: CASSTTVSNQPQHF
clone size: -; V gene: TRBV13; D gene: TRBD2; J gene: TRBJ2-3; CDR3 DNA: TGTGCCAGCAGCTTGAAAACCGGGACTACGATCACAGATACGCAGTATTTT; CDR3 protein: CASSLKTGTTITDTQYF
clone size: -; V gene: TRBV6-6; D gene: TRBD2; J gene: TRBJ2-2; CDR3 DNA: TGTGCCAGCAGTGAGACTAGCGGGCGCACCGGGGAGCTGTTTTTT; CDR3 protein: CASSETSGRTGELFF
clone size: -; V gene: TRBV2; D gene: -; J gene: TRBJ2-1; CDR3 DNA: TGTGCCAGCCGGGGGTCTAGCGCTAGCTCCTACAATGAGCAGTTCTTC; CDR3 protein: CASRGSSASSYNEQFF
clone size: -; V gene: TRBV12-3/TRBV12-4; D gene: -; J gene: TRBJ1-2; CDR3 DNA: TGTGCCAGCAGTTTGCAAGAGGGCTACACCTTC; CDR3 protein: CASSLQEGYTF
clone size: -; V gene: TRBV29-1; D gene: TRBD1; J gene: TRBJ2-7; CDR3 DNA: TGCAGCGTCGGCAGGGGGACCTTACCCTACGAGCAGTACTTC; CDR3 protein: CSVGRGTLPYEQYF
clone size: -; V gene: TRBV11-2; D gene: TRBD1; J gene: TRBJ2-7; CDR3 DNA: TGTGCCAGCAGCTTGACAGGGACCTATTACGAGCAGTACTTC; CDR3 protein: CASSLTGTYYEQYF
clone size: -; V gene: TRBV15; D gene: -; J gene: TRBJ1-4; CDR3 DNA: TGTGCCACCAGCGGCGGGACTGATGAAAAACTGTTTTTT; CDR3 protein: CATSGGTDEKLFF
clone size: -; V gene: TRBV6-5; D gene: -; J gene: TRBJ1-3; CDR3 DNA: TGTGCCAGCAGTTTGGGCGGACATCCTGGCAACACCATATATTTT; CDR3 protein: CASSLGGHPGNTIYF
clone size: -; V gene: TRBV27; D gene: -; J gene: TRBJ2-1; CDR3 DNA: TGTGCCAGCAGCTTCTACAGGGATCGAGGCAATGAGCAGTTCTTC; CDR3 protein: CASSFYRDRGNEQFF
clone size: -; V gene: TRBV7-2; D gene: TRBD2; J gene: TRBJ2-5; CDR3 DNA: TGTGCCAGCAGCTTAGTAGTAGCGGGAAGGGAGACCCAGTACTTC; CDR3 protein: CASSLVVAGRETQYF
clone size: -; V gene: TRBV6-2/TRBV6-3; D gene: TRBD1; J gene: TRBJ1-5; CDR3 DNA: TGTGCCAGCAGTTACGCAGGGACAGTTAGCAATCAGCCCCAGCATTTT; CDR3 protein: CASSYAGTVSNQPQHF
clone size: -; V gene: TRBV24-1; D gene: -; J gene: TRBJ2-1; CDR3 DNA: TGTGCCGCAGAGGGGGAGACAGGTGAGCAGTTCTTC; CDR3 protein: CAAEGETGEQFF
clone size: -; V gene: TRBV7-2; D gene: -; J gene: TRBJ1-2; CDR3 DNA: TGTGCCAGCACCTCCTCGGGTCCAAGCGGCTACACCTTC; CDR3 protein: CASTSSGPSGYTF
clone size: -; V gene: TRBV6-1; D gene: -; J gene: TRBJ2-7; CDR3 DNA: TGTGCCAGCAGTGAAGGCGGGCAATACGAGCAGTACTTC; CDR3 protein: CASSEGGQYEQYF
clone size: -; V gene: TRBV5-4; D gene: -; J gene: TRBJ2-2; CDR3 DNA: TGTGCCAGCAGCCCCGAGGGTCCCGGGGAGCTGTTTTTT; CDR3 protein: CASSPEGPGELFF
clone size: -; V gene: TRBV30; D gene: -; J gene: TRBJ1-1; CDR3 DNA: TGTGCCTGGAGTCGGGGACTCCGGAACACTGAAGCTTTCTTT; CDR3 protein: CAWSRGLRNTEAFF
clone size: -; V gene: TRBV19; D gene: TRBD2; J gene: TRBJ2-7; CDR3 DNA: TGTGCCAGTAGTACGGGGACTAGCGGGAGGAGAAGACCCTACGAGCAGTACTTC; CDR3 protein: CASSTGTSGRRRPYEQYF
clone size: -; V gene: TRBV6-5; D gene: TRBD1; J gene: TRBJ1-4; CDR3 DNA: TGTGCCAGCAGTTACGGGGACAGGGGGAATGAAAAACTGTTTTTT; CDR3 protein: CASSYGDRGNEKLFF
clone size: -; V gene: TRBV6-4; D gene: TRBD2; J gene: TRBJ2-2; CDR3 DNA: TGTGCCAGCAGTGTGGGGCTAGCGGAGACCGGGGAGCTGTTTTTT; CDR3 protein: CASSVGLAETGELFF
clone size: -; V gene: TRBV30; D gene: TRBD1; J gene: TRBJ1-4; CDR3 DNA: TGTGCCTGGAGTGTAATGACAGGGAAGAATGAAAAACTGTTTTTT; CDR3 protein: CAWSVMTGKNEKLFF
clone size: -; V gene: TRBV27; D gene: -; J gene: TRBJ1-2; CDR3 DNA: TGTGCCAGCAGTGCCCAGGTAGCTAACTATGGCTACACCTTC; CDR3 protein: CASSAQVANYGYTF
clone size: -; V gene: TRBV5-1; D gene: -; J gene: TRBJ1-2; CDR3 DNA: TGCGCCAGCAGCCGACAGCCCGCTAACTATGGCTACACCTTC; CDR3 protein: CASSRQPANYGYTF
clone size: -; V gene: TRBV11-2; D gene: TRBD1; J gene: TRBJ2-1; CDR3 DNA: TGTGCCAGCAGCTTGTATACAGGGGGGATAGACAATGAGCAGTTCTTC; CDR3 protein: CASSLYTGGIDNEQFF